A single sample gave rise to the 20 T cell receptor beta chains below, sequenced in a study of T cells after yellow fever vaccination. Using its own MiXCR run on the 5' RACE reads, TCRdb lists one record per CDR3 protein. This sample carries about 350,000 distinct CDR3 sequences, approximately 8% of them seen once, and the ten largest clones take 15% to 20%. The sample in question was PBMCs, obtained about 41 days after the first yellow fever vaccination. All receptors derive from a man aged 18 to 29 who received the YFV17D yellow fever vaccine.

This clonotype was counted between two and nine times. This sequence joins TRBV20-1 and TRBJ1-1; D might be TRBD1 (6 bases). CDR1 DFQATT and CDR2 SNEGSKA come from the germline V gene (reference sequence). This CDR3 region has 14 residues. Trimming took off 6 bases at V and 0 bases at J, with 14 bases between the two ends. The CDR3 is CSAGGPSVNTEAFF. The CDR3 DNA reads as TGCAGTGCCGGGGGGCCGTCCGTGAACACTGAAGCTTTCTTT.

In this sample, this clonotype turned up a few times. The rearrangement links TRBV18 to TRBJ2-7; no reliable D call. Germline-derived CDR1 and CDR2 are KGHSH and LQKENI. The CDR3 is 13 amino acids. V shed 2 bases and J shed 0 bases, with 5 bases lying between them. CDR3 sequence reads: CASSPSSSYEQYF. The CDR3 bases are TGTGCCAGCTCACCATCGTCCTCCTACGAGCAGTACTTC.

The gene calls are TRBV20-1 and TRBJ2-1; D not resolved. The CDR3 runs to 13 residues. Germline CDR1 DFQATT, CDR2 SNEGSKA (reference sequence). Trimming stripped 0 bases from V and 2 bases from J, with 5 bases between. This chain's CDR3 is CSARDLPYNEQFF. The CDR3 coding sequence is TGCAGTGCTAGAGATCTACCCTACAATGAGCAGTTCTTC.

This clonotype was picked up many times. J is TRBJ2-7 and V is TRBV5-1; the match to TRBD2 covers 11 bases. This CDR3 comprises 15 residues. Germline CDR1 is SGHRS and CDR2 is YFSETQ. V trimming: 3 bases; J trimming: 2 bases; junction bases outside the gene matches: 4. The CDR3, as DNA: TGCGCCAGCAGCTCCGGGACTAGCGGAGCCTACGAGCAGTACGTC. Translation: CASSSGTSGAYEQYV.

This clonotype was detected many times. Here the CDR3 DNA reads TGTGCCAGCAGCCCCAGGGTCTTACTAGCCAAAAACATTCAGTACTTC. It translates to CASSPRVLLAKNIQYF. The chain joins TRBV5-5 to TRBJ2-4; the D gene is possibly TRBD1 (5 bases). V lost 4 bases, J lost 0 bases, and 14 bases lay in between. This CDR3 is 16 amino acids long. Per germline, CDR1 SGHKS and CDR2 YYEKEE (reference sequence). The full variable domain, in which reference TRBV5-5 and TRBJ2-4 provide the parts outside the CDR3, is DAGVTQSPTHLIKTRGQQVTLRCSPISGHKSVSWYQQVLGQGPQFIFQYYEKEERGRGNFPDRFSARQFPNYSSELNVNALLLGDSALYLCASSPRVLLAKNIQYFGAGTRLSVL.

The rearrangement uses TRBV20-1 and TRBJ2-5, with 9 nucleotides matching TRBD1. CDR3 length equals 14 residues. Germline CDR1 is DFQATT and CDR2 is SNEGSKA (reference sequence). V gave up 3 bases and J gave up 5 bases; unmatched junction bases: 7. The CDR3 nucleotides read TGCAGTGCTAGGGGGGGACAGGGTCCGGAGACCCAGTACTTC. As protein: CSARGGQGPETQYF.

V is TRBV5-1 and J is TRBJ2-5; D might be TRBD1 or TRBD2, each matching 6 bases. There are 14 residues in the CDR3. V lost 4 bases and J 4 bases, leaving 14 bases between the germline ends. The germline gives CDR1 SGHRS, CDR2 YFSETQ. Here the CDR3 DNA reads TGCGCCAGCAGCCCCCTAGGGGGGACAGAGACCCAGTACTTC. Its translation: CASSPLGGTETQYF.

In its sample, this clonotype was seen a few times. V is TRBV20-1 and J is TRBJ1-2; the D gene is possibly TRBD1 (5 bases). Trimming stripped 3 bases from V and 2 bases from J, with 13 bases between. Germline loops: CDR1 DFQATT, CDR2 SNEGSKA (reference sequence). CDR3 length: 14 amino acids. The CDR3 nucleotides are TGCAGTGCTAGCGTGGACATCTGGAACTATGGCTACACCTTC. It translates to CSASVDIWNYGYTF.

This clonotype was counted between two and nine times. The chain uses TRBV5-6 and TRBJ2-1, with 9 nucleotides matching TRBD1. Losses at the gene ends were 2 bases for V and 15 bases for J; bases not matched to a gene: 12. Germline V gene sequence: CDR1 SGHDT, CDR2 YYEEEE. The CDR3 runs 14 residues. DNA for the CDR3: TGTGCCAGCAGCTTACAGGGGGCCTCACCTGGCCCGTTCTTC. Its protein is CASSLQGASPGPFF.

This clonotype came up many times. CDR3: CASSLGLLYEQYV. The CDR3 nucleotides are TGTGCCAGCAGTTTAGGACTGCTATACGAGCAGTACGTC. J is TRBJ2-7 and V is TRBV12-3 or TRBV12-4; the D is unclear. V shed 1 base and J shed 4 bases, with 8 bases lying between them. The CDR3 runs to 13 residues.

This sequence joins TRBV5-1 and TRBJ1-1, with D tentatively TRBD1 (5 bases). The CDR3 is 14 residues long. Germline loops: CDR1 SGHRS, CDR2 YFSETQ. V was pared by 2 bases and J by 1 base, with 9 bases between. DNA of the CDR3: TGCGCCAGCAGCTTCTGGGGACCGAACACTGAAGCTTTCTTT. This sequence encodes CASSFWGPNTEAFF.

The V call is TRBV15, the J call TRBJ2-1, with 8 bases lining up with TRBD2. Germline V gene data show CDR1 as LNHNV and CDR2 as YYDKDF (reference sequence). The J segment lost 6 bases and the V segment lost 3 bases, leaving 4 bases of the junction unmatched. The CDR3 totals 14 residues. For the CDR3, the DNA is TGTGCCACCAGCAGCGGGGGGGCCATCAATGAGCAGTTCTTC. Translation gives CATSSGGAINEQFF.

This clonotype was counted a few times. The chain links TRBV20-1 to TRBJ2-1, with TRBD2 identical over 9 bases. V shed 6 bases and J 6 bases; nucleotides not matched to a gene: 12. CDR3 length: 15 residues. Looked up from germline, CDR1 is DFQATT and CDR2 is SNEGSKA (reference sequence). In DNA, the CDR3 is TGCAGTGCACAGACGGCGAGCGGGGGGTCCAATGAGCAGTTCTTC. This translates into CSAQTASGGSNEQFF.

This clonotype has more than one count but fewer than ten. This sequence joins TRBV5-1 and TRBJ2-1, with D perhaps matching TRBD1 (5 bases). The CDR3 has 14 residues. CDR1 and CDR2 from the germline V gene are SGHRS and YFSETQ. The ends were cut back, 0 bases at V and 9 bases at J, with 13 bases in the middle. The CDR3 DNA follows: TGCGCCAGCAGCTTGGCCGCAGGGAACACTGAGCAGTTCTTC. Encoded protein: CASSLAAGNTEQFF.

This clonotype has only a few counts. V and J are TRBV18 and TRBJ1-1, with D unclear. Trimming left V 2 bases short and J 11 bases short, with 12 bases between. The germline V gene has CDR1 KGHSH and CDR2 LQKENI. The CDR3 length is 12 residues. The CDR3 reads CASSPTRDDAFF. The CDR3 DNA follows: TGTGCCAGCTCACCAACTCGTGACGACGCTTTCTTT.

The chain is built from TRBV7-9 and TRBJ1-6; 8 bases fit TRBD1. The V gene's germline CDR1 is SEHNR and CDR2 FQNEAQ (reference sequence). V lost 5 bases to trimming and J lost 7 bases; unmatched junction nucleotides: 7. The CDR3 is 15 residues long. CDR3 loop: CASSKRQGNNSPLHF. CDR3 nucleotide sequence: TGTGCCAGCAGCAAGAGACAGGGGAACAATTCACCCCTCCACTTT.

The chain carries TRBV12-3 or TRBV12-4 and TRBJ1-2, with unresolved D. The V gene lost 3 bases and the J gene lost 8 bases, with 13 bases spanning the gap. The CDR3 runs to 13 residues. The CDR3: CASSFLVAGGYTF. DNA for the CDR3: TGTGCCAGCAGTTTTCTAGTCGCCGGGGGCTACACCTTC.

The chain recombines TRBV29-1 with TRBJ1-6, with 7 bases lining up with TRBD1. V trimming: 7 bases; J trimming: 10 bases; junction bases outside the gene matches: 10. The CDR3 runs 13 residues. Germline values: CDR1 SQVTM, CDR2 ANQGSEA. In DNA, the CDR3 is TGCAGCGCCCAGACAGGGCTTGAGTCACCCCTCCACTTT. It translates to CSAQTGLESPLHF. Filled out from reference TRBV29-1 and TRBJ1-6, the complete variable domain reads SAVISQKPSRDICQRGTSLTIQCQVDSQVTMMFWYRQQPGQSLTLIATANQGSEATYESGFVIDKFPISRPNLTFSTLTVSNMSPEDSSIYLCSAQTGLESPLHFGNGTRLTVT.

This clonotype was detected a few times. The CDR3 protein is CASSQDTSTVKYF. The CDR3 region has the DNA TGCGCCAGCAGCCAAGATACTAGTACGGTTAAGTACTTC. The V call is TRBV4-3, the J call TRBJ2-4, with a weak D call TRBD2 (5 bases). V was trimmed by 0 bases and J by 14 bases, leaving 14 bases between them. The germline CDR1 and CDR2 sequences are LGHNA and YSLEER. CDR3 length: 13 amino acids.

This clonotype has only a few counts. This CDR3 reads CASSQEPASGGPYEQYF. For the CDR3, the DNA is TGCGCCAGCAGCCAAGAACCCGCTAGCGGGGGCCCCTACGAGCAGTACTTC. The chain carries TRBV4-3 and TRBJ2-7; 10 bases are a match to TRBD2. V gave up 0 bases and J gave up 2 bases; unmatched junction bases: 7. Germline assignment: CDR1 LGHNA and CDR2 YSLEER. This CDR3 spans 17 amino acids.